What follows are 25 T cell receptor beta chains derived from one specimen sequenced in a study of T cell repertoires in cytomegalovirus infection. MiXCR was run by TCRdb on the reads, yielding one entry per CDR3 protein. The sample has under 850,000 distinct CDR3 sequences; around 30% are singletons. Their cognate antigens are unknown. The source material was cultured PBMCs, sampled from culture after CMV antigen stimulation. The receptors shown here come from a human donor in good health (CMV status not recorded). Some clones in this sample may be carry-over from other donors' samples.

The chain uses TRBV5-5 and TRBJ1-1, with TRBD1 identical over 8 bases. Germline V lookup: CDR1 SGHKS, CDR2 YYEKEE (reference sequence). With V trimmed by 3 bases and J by 3 bases, 4 bases remained unmatched. CDR3 length equals 14 residues. CDR3 protein: CASSYRGGYTEAFF. In nucleotides, the CDR3 is TGTGCCAGCAGCTACAGGGGGGGTTACACTGAAGCTTTCTTT.

This chain connects TRBV5-6 to TRBJ1-5; TRBD1 agrees at 7 bases. CDR3 length: 18 residues. Trimming at V came to 2 bases and at J to 0 bases, leaving 11 bases not matched to a gene. CDR1 is SGHDT, CDR2 YYEEEE, per germline. DNA of the CDR3: TGTGCCAGCAGCTTTTTCCGGGACAGCCCTTATAGCAATCAGCCCCAGCATTTT. Its protein product is CASSFFRDSPYSNQPQHF. Drawing the rest from reference TRBV5-6 and TRBJ1-5, the complete variable domain is DAGVTQSPTHLIKTRGQQVTLRCSPKSGHDTVSWYQQALGQGPQFIFQYYEEEERQRGNFPDRFSGHQFPNYSSELNVNALLLGDSALYLCASSFFRDSPYSNQPQHFGDGTRLSIL.

There are a few counts of this clonotype. In nucleotides, the CDR3 is TGCGCCAGCAGCTTGGGCTCCCCCAGGGAGCAGTTCTTC. The encoded protein is CASSLGSPREQFF. The chain links TRBV5-1 to TRBJ2-1; D not resolved. This CDR3 comprises 13 residues. CDR1 is SGHRS, CDR2 YFSETQ, per germline. V was shortened by 0 bases and J by 10 bases, with 11 bases between the two germline ends.

This clonotype was picked up a small number of times. V usage is TRBV19 and J usage is TRBJ2-7; TRBD2 matches 8 bases. With 6 bases clipped from V and 3 bases from J, the junction kept 7 bases outside the gene matches. Germline V gives CDR1 LNHDA, CDR2 SQIVND (reference sequence). CDR3 length equals 14 residues. The CDR3 loop is CASSHGTSYYEQYF. CDR3 DNA: TGTGCCAGTAGCCACGGGACTAGTTACTACGAGCAGTACTTC.

This clonotype was observed a handful of times. V is TRBV18 and J is TRBJ2-3, with 9 bases fitting TRBD1. Germline V gives CDR1 KGHSH, CDR2 LQKENI. CDR3 length: 17 residues. With V trimmed by 3 bases and J by 2 bases, 9 bases remained unmatched. CDR3 loop: CASSPLPDRGSTDTQYF. For the CDR3, the DNA is TGTGCCAGCTCACCCCTCCCGGACAGGGGCTCCACAGATACGCAGTATTTT. Full variable domain (remainder filled in from reference TRBV18 and TRBJ2-3): NAGVMQNPRHLVRRRGQEARLRCSPMKGHSHVYWYRQLPEEGLKFMVYLQKENIIDESGMPKERFSAEFPKEGPSILRIQQVVRGDSAAYFCASSPLPDRGSTDTQYFGPGTRLTVL.

This clonotype was counted once. V and J are TRBV19 and TRBJ2-2; 9 nucleotides line up with TRBD1. The CDR3 loop spans 16 amino acids. Germline-derived CDR1 and CDR2 are LNHDA and SQIVND (reference sequence). Germline trimming cut 9 bases from V and 3 bases from J; bases unmatched to any gene: 11. The CDR3 is CASQDGQGPYTGELFF. For the CDR3, the DNA is TGTGCCAGCCAGGATGGACAGGGGCCTTACACCGGGGAGCTGTTTTTT.

The rearrangement joins TRBV6-1 to TRBJ2-1; 10 positions match TRBD2. Germline CDR1 reads MNHNS; CDR2 reads SASEGT. With V trimmed by 10 bases and J by 8 bases, 17 bases remained unmatched. This CDR3 has 16 amino acids. The CDR3 sequence: CATMGITSGTIDEQFF. Here the CDR3 DNA reads TGTGCCACTATGGGGATTACTAGCGGGACGATCGATGAGCAGTTCTTC.

In this sample, this clonotype turned up a few times. V is TRBV7-2 and J is TRBJ2-1; D possibly corresponds to TRBD2 (6 bases). CDR1 and CDR2 (germline): SGHTA, FQGNSA. The CDR3 totals 15 residues. Deletions cut 3 bases from V and 8 bases from J, with 17 bases between. For the CDR3, the DNA is TGTGCCAGCAGCTTTCTCGGACTACTGGCTGATGAGCAGTTCTTC. Translated, it gives CASSFLGLLADEQFF.

This chain links TRBV7-6 with TRBJ2-7; no clear D. Trimming took off 5 bases at V and 4 bases at J, with 15 bases between the two ends. The length of the CDR3 is 14 residues. Germline values: CDR1 SGHVS, CDR2 FNYEAQ. CDR3 amino acids: CASSRGRVQYEQYF. CDR3 nucleotides: TGTGCCAGCAGCCGAGGTAGGGTTCAGTACGAGCAGTACTTC.

This chain connects TRBV15 to TRBJ2-5; D tentatively reads TRBD1 or TRBD2 (6 bases each). Germline V gene data show CDR1 as LNHNV and CDR2 as YYDKDF (reference sequence). The CDR3 totals 15 residues. Trimming left V 5 bases short and J 4 bases short, with 17 bases between. The CDR3 DNA sequence: TGTGCCACCAGCGGAGCTGGGGGGCGGCTAGAGACCCAGTACTTC. Its translation is CATSGAGGRLETQYF.

The genes are TRBV6-2 or TRBV6-3 and TRBJ2-7, with TRBD1 matching over 7 bases. CDR1 is MNHEY, CDR2 SVGEGT, per germline. The length of the CDR3 is 11 residues. V lost 6 bases and J lost 13; bases outside the gene matches: 9. The CDR3 sequence: CASSRGQVRYF. The CDR3, as DNA: TGTGCCAGCAGCCGTGGACAGGTTAGATACTTC.

V is TRBV11-2 and J is TRBJ2-1; a possible D gene is TRBD2 (6 bases). From germline, CDR1 is SGHAT and CDR2 FQNNGV. The germline V and J ends were trimmed by 5 bases and 7 bases, with 21 bases remaining between them. This CDR3 has 16 amino acids. The DNA for the CDR3 is TGTGCCAGCAGCCGAGGCGGGGCTAGCTTGCGGAATGAGCAGTTCTTC. Protein product: CASSRGGASLRNEQFF.

This clonotype was seen repeatedly, ten times or more. V and J are TRBV6-1 and TRBJ1-4, with TRBD1 identical over 12 bases. Per the germline V gene, CDR1 is MNHNS and CDR2 is SASEGT. V shed 8 bases, J shed 9 bases, and the junction held 4 bases outside the gene matches. This CDR3 has 13 residues. The CDR3 sequence: CASGDRGLKKLFF. The CDR3 region has the DNA TGTGCCAGCGGGGACAGGGGGCTGAAAAAACTGTTTTTT.

The chain carries TRBV10-3 and TRBJ2-3, with a tentative D call TRBD2 (6 bases). The V and J ends lost 8 bases and 4 bases respectively, with 10 bases between them. The CDR3 totals 12 residues. Germline CDR1 reads ENHRY; CDR2 reads SYGVKD. In DNA, the CDR3 is TGTGCCATCGGGTTAGCGGCAGATACGCAGTATTTT. As protein: CAIGLAADTQYF.

The chain has TRBV11-2 and TRBJ2-5, with TRBD2 matching over 8 bases. The CDR3 is 15 residues long. Germline V gives CDR1 SGHAT, CDR2 FQNNGV. J was trimmed by 4 bases and V by 2 bases; bases with no gene match: 6. The CDR3 loop reads CASSLFRGGRETQYF. In nucleotides, the CDR3 is TGTGCCAGCAGCTTATTCCGGGGGGGCCGAGAGACCCAGTACTTC.

V usage is TRBV7-8 and J usage is TRBJ2-1; 7 bases match TRBD2. J gave up 7 bases and V 1 base, and 7 bases lay outside the gene matches. CDR3 length: 15 amino acids. Looked up from germline, CDR1 is SGHVS and CDR2 is FQNEAQ. The CDR3 DNA is TGTGCCAGCAGCTTAGGGAGGACTAGTCCAAATGAGCAGTTCTTC. Protein: CASSLGRTSPNEQFF.

V and J are TRBV20-1 and TRBJ2-1; the match to TRBD2 covers 7 bases. The V and J ends lost 4 bases and 2 bases, in that order; junction bases with no gene match: 8. From germline, CDR1 is DFQATT and CDR2 SNEGSKA (reference sequence). CDR3 length equals 15 residues. CDR3 nucleotide sequence: TGCAGTGCTAAGGAGGTCGGGAGGACCTACAATGAGCAGTTCTTC. Its protein product is CSAKEVGRTYNEQFF.

This clonotype came up a few times. The chain has TRBV7-2 and TRBJ1-6; D possibly corresponds to TRBD1 (5 bases). The CDR3 contains 13 residues. Trimming pared 5 bases from V and 10 bases from J, leaving 12 bases between. Germline assignment: CDR1 SGHTA and CDR2 FQGNSA. Written as DNA, the CDR3 is TGTGCCAGCAGCGTACAGGTGGAGTCACCCCTCCACTTT. The encoded protein is CASSVQVESPLHF.

V gene TRBV19 combines with J gene TRBJ2-7; the D is unclear. CDR1 and CDR2 from the germline V gene are LNHDA and SQIVND (reference sequence). V lost 5 bases, J lost 4 bases, and 12 bases lay in between. The CDR3 totals 13 residues. As DNA, the CDR3 is TGTGCCAGTAGTCAAATAGAAACTTACGAGCAGTACTTC. Translation: CASSQIETYEQYF.

The genes are TRBV2 and TRBJ2-1; 7 bases are a match to TRBD2. V gave up 8 bases and J gave up 15 bases; unmatched junction bases: 7. The germline gives CDR1 SNHLY, CDR2 FYNNEI. The CDR3 runs 10 residues. CDR3 DNA: TGTGCCAGCGGGGGGGGGAAGGGGTTCTTC. Translated: CASGGGKGFF. Variable domain in full (rest from reference TRBV2 and TRBJ2-1): EPEVTQTPSHQVTQMGQEVILRCVPISNHLYFYWYRQILGQKVEFLVSFYNNEISEKSEIFDDQFSVERPDGSNFTLKIRSTKLEDSAMYFCASGGGKGFFGPGTRLTVL.

In its sample, this clonotype was seen many times. The chain is built from TRBV7-2 and TRBJ2-3, with D unclear. The V and J ends lost 5 bases and 1 base respectively, with 10 bases between them. This CDR3 is 14 amino acids long. Germline-derived CDR1 and CDR2 are SGHTA and FQGNSA. CDR3 protein: CASSPVMRTDTQYF. In DNA form, the CDR3 reads TGTGCCAGCAGCCCGGTGATGCGCACAGATACGCAGTATTTT.

The chain employs TRBV11-2 and TRBJ2-1, with unresolved D. Germline V gene data show CDR1 as SGHAT and CDR2 as FQNNGV. This CDR3 is built from 15 residues. With 5 bases removed from V and 0 bases from J, the gap between germline ends came to 11 bases. CDR3 residues: CASSPRVRSYNEQFF. Here the CDR3 DNA reads TGTGCCAGCAGCCCCCGGGTCCGCTCCTACAATGAGCAGTTCTTC.

This chain links TRBV7-6 with TRBJ2-7; D ambiguous. The CDR3 length is 13 residues. V was pared by 6 bases and J by 6 bases, with 15 bases between. In germline, CDR1 is SGHVS, CDR2 FNYEAQ. In DNA form, the CDR3 reads TGTGCCAGCAGTTCAGCCGGGTCCCCCGAGCAGTACTTC. It translates to CASSSAGSPEQYF.

This clonotype was detected a few times. This rearrangement joins TRBV12-3 or TRBV12-4 to TRBJ2-5; weak D call: TRBD2 (5 bases). With 0 bases removed from V and 1 base from J, the gap between germline ends came to 9 bases. The CDR3 is 15 amino acids. The CDR3 nucleotides read TGTGCCAGCAGTTTAGCGGGAGCGATCCAAGAGACCCAGTACTTC. It yields the protein CASSLAGAIQETQYF.

V usage is TRBV12-3 or TRBV12-4 and J usage is TRBJ1-1; D remains ambiguous. V was cut by 6 bases and J by 3 bases, with 11 bases left in between. The CDR3 loop spans 13 amino acids. CDR3 bases: TGTGCCAGCAGCTGGGTACGGGACACTGAAGCTTTCTTT. It encodes CASSWVRDTEAFF.